This T cell receptor (beta chain) was retrieved from a study of blood T cell repertoires in COVID-19. Authors' data handling: From reference gene primer amplification, estimates of nucleated cell counts were derived. Some clones are missing from TCRdb's copy, which holds only in-frame ones; the method was immunoSEQ multiplex PCR. That table is the source of V, J and clone size, and D and trimming were worked out from the DNA. The sample includes 150,000 to 200,000 clones, 75% to 90% of them seen just once. Living in 24 US areas, the participants were between roughly 18 and 90 years of age. This TCR was sampled from a woman aged 55-70 years who had recovered from COVID-19. Input material: PBMCs or T cells enriched from blood (not recorded which).

The CDR3 coding sequence is TGTGCCAGCAGTGAAGCTCCGGGACTAGTAGAGACCCAGTACTTC. This translates into CASSEAPGLVETQYF. The chain couples TRBV2 to TRBJ2-5, with TRBD2 matching over 8 bases. The CDR3 totals 15 residues. Germline assignment: CDR1 SNHLY and CDR2 FYNNEI. Unmatched junction bases numbered 4, after V lost 0 bases and J lost 4 bases.